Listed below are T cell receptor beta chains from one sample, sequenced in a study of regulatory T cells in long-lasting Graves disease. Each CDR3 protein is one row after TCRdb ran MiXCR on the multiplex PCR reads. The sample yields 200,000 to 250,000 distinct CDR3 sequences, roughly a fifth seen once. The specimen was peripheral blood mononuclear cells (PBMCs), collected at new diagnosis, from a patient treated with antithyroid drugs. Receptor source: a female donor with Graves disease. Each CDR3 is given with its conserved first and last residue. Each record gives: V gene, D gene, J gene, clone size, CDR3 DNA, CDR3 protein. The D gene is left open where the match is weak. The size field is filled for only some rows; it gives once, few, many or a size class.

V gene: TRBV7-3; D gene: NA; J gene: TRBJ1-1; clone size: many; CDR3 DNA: TGTGCCAGCAGCCGCGACAGTTTACGCACTGAAGCTTTCTTT; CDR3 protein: CASSRDSLRTEAFF
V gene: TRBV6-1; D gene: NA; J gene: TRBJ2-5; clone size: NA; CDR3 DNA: TGTGCCAGCAGTGAGTCGACTCGGGAGACCCAGTACTTC; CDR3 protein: CASSESTRETQYF
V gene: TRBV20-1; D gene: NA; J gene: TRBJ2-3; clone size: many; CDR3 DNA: TGCAGTGTCCTTAGCGCCGTCACAGATACGCAGTATTTT; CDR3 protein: CSVLSAVTDTQYF
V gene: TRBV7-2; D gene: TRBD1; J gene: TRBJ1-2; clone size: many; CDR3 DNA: TGTGCCAGCAGCCGGTCCCCCGGGACAGGGGGCTCCTATGGCTACACCTTC; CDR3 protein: CASSRSPGTGGSYGYTF
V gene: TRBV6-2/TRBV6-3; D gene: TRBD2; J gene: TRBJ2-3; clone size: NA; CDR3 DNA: TGTGCCAGCAGACCCCCCCTAGCGGGTAGCACAGATACGCAGTATTTT; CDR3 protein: CASRPPLAGSTDTQYF
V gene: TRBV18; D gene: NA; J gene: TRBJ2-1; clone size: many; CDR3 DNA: TGTGCCAGCGAGCCCGTGAGCTCCTACAATGAGCAGTTCTTC; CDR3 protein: CASEPVSSYNEQFF
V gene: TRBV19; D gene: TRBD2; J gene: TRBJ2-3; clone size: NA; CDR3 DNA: TGTGCCAGCCAAACCGGGGGGGGCACAGATACGCAGTATTTT; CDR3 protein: CASQTGGGTDTQYF
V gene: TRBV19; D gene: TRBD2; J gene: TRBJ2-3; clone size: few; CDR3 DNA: TGTGCCAGTATTGGCGGGGGATTCACAGATACGCAGTATTTT; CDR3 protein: CASIGGGFTDTQYF
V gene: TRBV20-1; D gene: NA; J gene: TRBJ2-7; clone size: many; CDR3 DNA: TGCAGTGCTTACAGGGAAGGCGAGCAGTACTTC; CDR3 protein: CSAYREGEQYF
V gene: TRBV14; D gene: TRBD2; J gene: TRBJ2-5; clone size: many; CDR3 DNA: TGTGCCAGCAGCCAAGCGACTCGGGGGGGATTCCAGGAGACCCAGTACTTC; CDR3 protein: CASSQATRGGFQETQYF
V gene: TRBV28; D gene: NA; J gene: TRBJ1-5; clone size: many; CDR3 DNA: TGTGCCAGCAGTCTCCTAGGGGGGGTTCAGCCCCAGCATTTT; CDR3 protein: CASSLLGGVQPQHF
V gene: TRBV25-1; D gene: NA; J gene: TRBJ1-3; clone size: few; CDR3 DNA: TGTGCCAGCAGTGATACGGGGGCGCGAGGAAACACCATATATTTT; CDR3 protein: CASSDTGARGNTIYF
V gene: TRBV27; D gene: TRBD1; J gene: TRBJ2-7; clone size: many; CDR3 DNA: TGTGCCAGCAGTTCCACAAACAGGGGTGGAGGGCAGTACTTC; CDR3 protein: CASSSTNRGGGQYF
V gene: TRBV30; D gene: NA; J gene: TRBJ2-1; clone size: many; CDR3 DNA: TGTGCCTGGAGTGTACCAGGCGATGAGCAGTTCTTC; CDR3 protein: CAWSVPGDEQFF
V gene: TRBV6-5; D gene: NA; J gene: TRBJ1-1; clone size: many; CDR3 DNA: TGTGCCAGCAGTTACCTCTTGCCGGGGACTGAAGCTTTCTTT; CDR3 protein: CASSYLLPGTEAFF
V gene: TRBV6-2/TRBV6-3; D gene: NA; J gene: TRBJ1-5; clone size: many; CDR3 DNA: TGTGCCAGCAGTGTGAATACAGGATCCAATCAGCCCCAGCATTTT; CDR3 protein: CASSVNTGSNQPQHF